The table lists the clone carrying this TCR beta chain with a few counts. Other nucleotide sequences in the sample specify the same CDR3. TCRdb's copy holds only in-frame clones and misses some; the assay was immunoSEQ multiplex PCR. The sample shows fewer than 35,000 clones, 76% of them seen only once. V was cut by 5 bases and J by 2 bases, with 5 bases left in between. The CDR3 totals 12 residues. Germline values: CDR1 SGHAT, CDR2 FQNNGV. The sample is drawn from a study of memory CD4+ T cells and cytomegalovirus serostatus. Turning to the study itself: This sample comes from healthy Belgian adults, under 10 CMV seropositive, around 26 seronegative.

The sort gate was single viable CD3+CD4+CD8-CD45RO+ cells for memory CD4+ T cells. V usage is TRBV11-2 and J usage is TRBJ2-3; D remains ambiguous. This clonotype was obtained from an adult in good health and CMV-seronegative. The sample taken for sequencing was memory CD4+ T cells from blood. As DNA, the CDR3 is TGTGCCAGCAGCCCCTACACAGATACGCAGTATTTT. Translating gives CASSPYTDTQYF.